The 2 T cell receptor beta chains presented below share a single source sample, sequenced in a study of T cell responses to AZD1222 COVID-19 vaccine. Sequencing used immunoSEQ multiplex PCR; TCRdb keeps in-frame clones, though not all of them. This table holds approximately 73,000 clones, nearly 85% found once. The specimen was peripheral blood, collected on day 0 of AZD1222 vaccination. These receptors all come from an adult in good health.

The chain employs TRBV2 and TRBJ2-4; D possibly corresponds to TRBD2 (5 bases). The CDR3 consists of 15 residues. The V and J ends lost 6 bases and 0 bases respectively, with 12 bases between them. Looked up from germline, CDR1 is SNHLY and CDR2 is FYNNEI. The CDR3 spells CASSALGIAKNIQYF. In DNA form, the CDR3 reads TGTGCCAGCAGCGCCCTCGGGATAGCCAAAAACATTCAGTACTTC.

The chain carries TRBV28 and TRBJ1-4, with D unclear. Germline V gene data show CDR1 as MDHEN and CDR2 as SYDVKM. V was pared by 3 bases and J by 4 bases, with 6 bases between. CDR3 length: 13 amino acids. CDR3 coding DNA: TGTGCCAGCAGTTTCCTGGGTAATGAAAAACTGTTTTTT. Its protein product is CASSFLGNEKLFF.